Listed below are T cell receptor beta chains from one sample, sequenced in a study of T cell responses to AZD1222 COVID-19 vaccine. This table comes from immunoSEQ multiplex PCR, and its TCRdb copy is limited to in-frame clones, with some not included. The data contain about 150,000 clones, roughly 93% of them seen just once; the ten biggest clones take up under 6.5%. The sample consisted of peripheral blood, taken on day 0 of AZD1222 vaccination. These TCRs come from an adult in good health. Both conserved end residues are part of each CDR3. D genes are given only for firm matches. Expanded clones are given a class, and other clones once, few, many or no size at all.

d_gene	abundance	v_gene	j_gene	CDR3nt	CDR3aa
TRBD2	.	TRBV27	TRBJ2-2	TGTGCCAGCAGTATGCTAGCGGGAGCGCTTGGGGGCACCGGGGAGCTGTTTTTT	CASSMLAGALGGTGELFF
.	.	TRBV5-7	TRBJ2-7	TGTGCCAGCAGCTTGGATACAGGGAACGAGCAGTACTTC	CASSLDTGNEQYF
.	.	TRBV10-3	TRBJ1-1	TGTGCCATCAGTGAAGGGGGAGGCACTGAAGCTTTCTTT	CAISEGGGTEAFF
TRBD2	.	TRBV2	TRBJ2-7	TGTGCCAGCAGTACTAGCGGGAGTCACTACGAGCAGTACTTC	CASSTSGSHYEQYF
.	.	TRBV18	TRBJ2-7	TGTGCCAGCTCACAGGGACGAGGCGGGAATAACTACGAGCAGTACTTC	CASSQGRGGNNYEQYF
TRBD1	.	TRBV6-6	TRBJ1-4	TGTGCCAGCAGTCGACAGGGAACCTCAACTAATGAAAAACTGTTTTTT	CASSRQGTSTNEKLFF
.	once	TRBV7-9	TRBJ1-2	TGTGCCAGCAGCCCCGAGAACTATGGCTACACCTTC	CASSPENYGYTF
.	.	TRBV2	TRBJ1-2	TGTGCCAGCAGGAGGGGGAGCCTGGAGGGCTACACCTTC	CASRRGSLEGYTF
.	.	TRBV4-2	TRBJ1-1	TGTGCCAGCAGCCAAGAAGATCGCACTGAAGCTTTCTTT	CASSQEDRTEAFF
.	.	TRBV20-1	TRBJ2-5	TGCAGTGCTAGTATAGTTCTCGTCGAAGAGACCCAGTACTTC	CSASIVLVEETQYF
.	.	TRBV19	TRBJ2-2	TGTGCCAGTAGTATAGGGGGCAACACCGGGGAGCTGTTTTTT	CASSIGGNTGELFF
.	.	TRBV12-3/TRBV12-4	TRBJ1-1	TGTGCCAGCAGAACGACGGTGAACACTGAAGCTTTCTTT	CASRTTVNTEAFF
.	.	TRBV19	TRBJ2-3	TGTGCCAGCTATGATTGGGCCACAGATACGCAGTATTTT	CASYDWATDTQYF
TRBD2	.	TRBV4-1	TRBJ2-7	TGCGCCAGCAGCCATTCTCCGGGACTAGCGGGAGGGGCTATCTCCTACGAGCAGTACTTC	CASSHSPGLAGGAISYEQYF
.	once	TRBV7-2	TRBJ2-7	TGTGCCAGCAGCTCTCGGGGGACAGCTTCTACCTACGAGCAGTACTTC	CASSSRGTASTYEQYF
.	.	TRBV30	TRBJ1-1	TGTGCCTGGTCTAGACAGAACACTGAAGCTTTCTTT	CAWSRQNTEAFF
TRBD2	.	TRBV28	TRBJ2-1	TGTGCCAGCAAGTCTCCGCGGGGGAATGAGCAGTTCTTC	CASKSPRGNEQFF